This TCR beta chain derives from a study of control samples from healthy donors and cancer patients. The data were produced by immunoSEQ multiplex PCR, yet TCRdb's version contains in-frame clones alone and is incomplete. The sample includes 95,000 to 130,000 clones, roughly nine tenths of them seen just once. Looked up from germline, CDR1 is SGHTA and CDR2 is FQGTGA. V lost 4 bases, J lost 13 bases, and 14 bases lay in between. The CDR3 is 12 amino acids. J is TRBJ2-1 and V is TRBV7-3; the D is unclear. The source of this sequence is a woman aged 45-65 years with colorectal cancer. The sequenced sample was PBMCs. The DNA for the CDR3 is TGTGCCAGCAGCTCCCCCCCCGGCGACCAGTTCTTC. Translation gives CASSSPPGDQFF.